These T cell receptor beta chains were read from a single sample in a study of beta chain features in type 1 diabetes. This table comes from immunoSEQ multiplex PCR, and its TCRdb copy is limited to in-frame clones, with some not included. Here the sample spans under 850,000 clones, 13% being singletons. Sequencing was carried out using naive CD4+ T cells from blood. The receptors derive from a man between 18 and 29 years old with type 1 diabetes. The CDR3 runs from the conserved cysteine through the conserved F or W. D genes are given only for firm matches. Size tells how often a clone was seen (once, few, many) or the class of an expanded clone, and some rows leave it out.

V gene,D gene,J gene,clone size,CDR3 protein,CDR3 DNA
TRBV5-1,-,TRBJ2-3,-,CASSGGTADTQYF,TGCGCCAGCAGCGGAGGCACGGCAGATACGCAGTATTTT
TRBV10-3,-,TRBJ2-2,-,CAISRKASNTGELFF,TGTGCCATCTCAAGGAAAGCTTCGAACACCGGGGAGCTGTTTTTT
TRBV25-1,TRBD1,TRBJ1-6,-,CASTSSGQGESSPLHF,TGTGCCAGCACGAGCTCAGGACAGGGCGAAAGTTCACCCCTCCACTTT
TRBV18,-,TRBJ2-1,-,CASSPVSYEQFF,TGTGCCAGCTCACCGGTCAGCTATGAGCAGTTCTTC
TRBV6-1,-,TRBJ2-2,-,CASSEQGRSTGELFF,TGTGCCAGCAGTGAGCAGGGGCGCAGCACCGGGGAGCTGTTTTTT
TRBV5-1,-,TRBJ1-2,few,CASSLERADYGYTF,TGCGCCAGCAGCTTGGAAAGGGCCGACTATGGCTACACCTTC
TRBV13,-,TRBJ2-6,-,CASSLSVASGANVLTF,TGTGCCAGCAGCTTATCGGTGGCCTCTGGGGCCAACGTCCTGACTTTC
TRBV10-3,-,TRBJ1-3,few,CAITLTASGNTIYF,TGTGCCATCACCTTGACAGCTTCTGGAAACACCATATATTTT
TRBV6-1,-,TRBJ2-4,-,CASSVTRQRGVLAKNIQYF,TGTGCCAGCAGTGTTACTCGCCAGCGCGGGGTCCTAGCCAAAAACATTCAGTACTTC
TRBV29-1,-,TRBJ1-1,few,CSVGRELEAFF,TGCAGCGTTGGCAGGGAACTTGAAGCTTTCTTT
TRBV27,TRBD1,TRBJ2-1,-,CASSSTGSSYNEQFF,TGTGCCAGCAGTTCGACAGGGAGCTCCTACAATGAGCAGTTCTTC
TRBV5-6,-,TRBJ2-7,-,CASSRDAGQYF,TGTGCCAGCAGCAGGGACGCTGGGCAGTACTTC
TRBV11-2,-,TRBJ2-5,-,CASKLRLAGETQYF,TGTGCCAGCAAGCTTAGGCTAGCAGGGGAGACCCAGTACTTC
TRBV13,-,TRBJ1-4,-,CASSPGFATNEKLFF,TGTGCCAGCAGCCCGGGGTTTGCAACTAATGAAAAACTGTTTTTT
TRBV6-1,-,TRBJ1-1,few,CASSEQGSGEAFF,TGTGCCAGCAGTGAACAAGGATCAGGTGAAGCTTTCTTT
TRBV11-2,-,TRBJ2-1,-,CASSLGQHGEQFF,TGTGCCAGCAGCTTAGGACAACACGGTGAGCAGTTCTTC
TRBV10-3,TRBD1,TRBJ1-6,few,CAISESGQGSGNSPLHF,TGTGCCATCAGTGAGTCGGGACAGGGTAGTGGAAATTCACCCCTCCACTTT
TRBV9,TRBD1,TRBJ1-2,-,CASSAGTGGHTNYGYTF,TGTGCCAGCAGCGCCGGGACAGGGGGGCATACTAACTATGGCTACACCTTC
TRBV7-9,-,TRBJ2-2,few,CASTTGSLSWNTGELFF,TGTGCCAGCACCACAGGGAGTCTAAGCTGGAACACCGGGGAGCTGTTTTTT
TRBV30,-,TRBJ2-3,-,CAWKSLSDTQYF,TGTGCCTGGAAGTCCTTGTCAGATACGCAGTATTTT
TRBV10-3,-,TRBJ2-3,-,CAINGAGLADTQYF,TGTGCCATCAATGGGGCAGGGCTCGCAGATACGCAGTATTTT
TRBV29-1,-,TRBJ1-1,few,CSVRDSATEAFF,TGCAGCGTTAGAGACAGTGCCACTGAAGCTTTCTTT
TRBV4-1,TRBD1,TRBJ1-1,few,CASSQTPGGGWSEAFF,TGCGCCAGCAGCCAAACCCCGGGAGGGGGCTGGTCTGAAGCTTTCTTT
TRBV30,-,TRBJ1-1,-,CAWIRNTEAFF,TGTGCCTGGATCAGGAACACTGAAGCTTTCTTT
TRBV5-1,-,TRBJ2-3,few,CASGGYSDTQYF,TGCGCCAGTGGGGGGTATTCAGATACGCAGTATTTT
TRBV21-1,-,TRBJ2-1,few,CASTQLYNEQFF,TGTGCCAGCACCCAACTCTACAATGAGCAGTTCTTC
TRBV7-2,TRBD1,TRBJ2-7,-,CASSLWQGSGGLYEQYF,TGTGCCAGCAGCTTATGGCAAGGGTCAGGGGGCTTATACGAGCAGTACTTC
TRBV27,TRBD1,TRBJ1-6,few,CASSPHGRGLVPLHF,TGTGCCAGCAGTCCCCACGGGAGGGGGCTAGTACCCCTCCACTTT
TRBV9,-,TRBJ1-2,-,CASWGFRDGYTF,TGTGCCAGTTGGGGGTTTCGGGATGGCTACACCTTC
TRBV29-1,-,TRBJ1-5,-,CSALEGVRNQPQHF,TGCAGCGCCCTGGAAGGGGTCCGCAATCAGCCCCAGCATTTT
TRBV6-5,-,TRBJ2-7,-,CATLPRQLSYEQYF,TGTGCCACCCTACCGCGGCAGCTCTCCTACGAGCAGTACTTC
TRBV11-2,-,TRBJ2-3,few,CASSHPGVTTDTQYF,TGTGCCAGCAGCCATCCGGGGGTGACGACAGATACGCAGTATTTT
TRBV7-9,-,TRBJ1-1,few,CASSLQMNTEAFF,TGTGCCAGCAGCTTACAAATGAACACTGAAGCTTTCTTT